The TCR beta chain described here comes from a study of chemoradiotherapy in HPV16-positive cancers. Study-wide results and caveats: Candidate HPV-specific clones and E7-related TCR motifs grew in tumor during treatment.

This clone showed up just once. The antigen is not known. Germline lookup yields CDR1 SGHTA and CDR2 FQGTGA. This CDR3 is 15 amino acids long. V was trimmed by 3 bases and J by 3 bases, leaving 13 bases between them. Repertoires were generated with immunoSEQ multiplex PCR, while TCRdb's copy carries only in-frame clones and drops some. This sample has thousands of clones; around 84% occur once, and the top ten carry under 20%. The specimen was taken from a patient who underwent chemoradiotherapy. The receptor was derived from a human donor with HPV-associated anogenital cancer. The chain couples TRBV7-3 to TRBJ2-3; the D gene is possibly TRBD2 (6 bases). The CDR3: CASSLLEGGTDTQYF. The CDR3 nucleotides read TGTGCCAGCAGCTTGCTTGAGGGAGGTACAGATACGCAGTATTTT.